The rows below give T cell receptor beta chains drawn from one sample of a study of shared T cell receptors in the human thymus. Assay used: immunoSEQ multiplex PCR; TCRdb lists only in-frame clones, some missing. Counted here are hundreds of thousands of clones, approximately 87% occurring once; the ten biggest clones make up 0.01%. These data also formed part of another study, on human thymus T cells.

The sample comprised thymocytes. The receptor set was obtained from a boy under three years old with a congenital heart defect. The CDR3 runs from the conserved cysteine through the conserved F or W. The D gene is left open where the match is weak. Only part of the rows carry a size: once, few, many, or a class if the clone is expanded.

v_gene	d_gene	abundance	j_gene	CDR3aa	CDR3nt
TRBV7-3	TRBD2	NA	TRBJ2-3	CASSRGLAGTTDTQYF	TGTGCCAGCAGCCGAGGACTAGCGGGGACCACAGATACGCAGTATTTT
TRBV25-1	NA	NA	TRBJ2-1	CASSECEGEERPGNEQFF	TGTGCCAGCAGTGAATGTGAAGGGGAGGAAAGGCCGGGCAATGAGCAGTTCTTC
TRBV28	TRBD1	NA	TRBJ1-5	CASTPPRTGYSNQPQHF	TGTGCCAGCACCCCCCCGCGGACAGGTTATAGCAATCAGCCCCAGCATTTT
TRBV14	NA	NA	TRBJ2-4	CASSPPGEKNIQYF	TGTGCCAGCAGCCCGCCGGGTGAAAAAAACATTCAGTACTTC
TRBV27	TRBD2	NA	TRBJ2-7	CASSKGTSGSPSHSYEQYF	TGTGCCAGCAGTAAAGGGACTAGCGGGAGCCCCTCCCACTCTTACGAGCAGTACTTC
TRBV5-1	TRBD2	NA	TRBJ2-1	CASSWGTSGQYNEQFF	TGCGCCAGCAGCTGGGGGACTAGCGGGCAGTACAATGAGCAGTTCTTC
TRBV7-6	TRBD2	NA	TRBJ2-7	CASSLHRRLAGVPDYEQYF	TGTGCCAGCAGCTTACATCGGAGGCTAGCGGGAGTCCCCGACTACGAGCAGTACTTC
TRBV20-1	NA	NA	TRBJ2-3	CSATDTQYF	TGCAGTGCTACGGATACGCAGTATTTT
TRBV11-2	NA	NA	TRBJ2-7	CASSFPLSSYEQYF	TGTGCCAGCAGCTTTCCCCTTTCTTCCTACGAGCAGTACTTC
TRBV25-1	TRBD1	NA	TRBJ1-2	CASSEFHTGGDGYTF	TGTGCCAGCAGTGAATTCCACACAGGGGGAGATGGCTACACCTTC
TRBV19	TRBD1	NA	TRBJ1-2	CASSIQKNSRDSYYGYTF	TGTGCCAGTAGTATCCAAAAGAATTCCCGGGACAGCTACTATGGCTACACCTTC
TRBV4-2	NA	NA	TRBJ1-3	CASSQVPCRAGNTIYF	TGTGCCAGCAGCCAAGTGCCGTGCAGGGCTGGAAACACCATATATTTT
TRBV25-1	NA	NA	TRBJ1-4	CASSSSGLGEKLFF	TGTGCCAGCTCCTCGTCAGGGTTGGGTGAAAAACTGTTTTTT
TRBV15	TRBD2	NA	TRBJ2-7	CATSREYYAGLAALEQYF	TGTGCCACCAGCAGAGAATATTATGCAGGACTAGCGGCCTTGGAGCAGTACTTC
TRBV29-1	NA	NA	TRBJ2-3	CSVATYGTEVADTQYF	TGCAGCGTTGCCACCTACGGTACCGAAGTGGCAGATACGCAGTATTTT
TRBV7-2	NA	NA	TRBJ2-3	CASRRSGSTDTQYF	TGTGCCAGCCGAAGAAGCGGGAGCACAGATACGCAGTATTTT
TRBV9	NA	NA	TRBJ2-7	CASSTWEDGYEQYF	TGTGCCAGCAGCACCTGGGAGGACGGCTACGAGCAGTACTTC
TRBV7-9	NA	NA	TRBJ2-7	CASSLGPSTIHEQYF	TGTGCCAGCAGCCTAGGTCCGAGTACCATCCACGAGCAGTACTTC
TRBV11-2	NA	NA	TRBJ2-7	CASQTGLSEQYF	TGTGCCAGCCAAACAGGGTTAAGCGAGCAGTACTTC
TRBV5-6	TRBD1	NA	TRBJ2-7	CASSSLGGTYEQYF	TGTGCCAGCAGCTCCTTAGGGGGCACCTACGAGCAGTACTTC
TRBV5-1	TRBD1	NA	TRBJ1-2	CASSLDQGGGYTF	TGCGCCAGCAGCTTGGACCAGGGGGGTGGCTACACCTTC
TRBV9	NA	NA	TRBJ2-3	CASSGADNTDTQYF	TGTGCCAGCAGCGGGGCGGACAATACAGATACGCAGTATTTT
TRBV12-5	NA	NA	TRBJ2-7	CASGPSSGNMADLEQYF	TGTGCTAGTGGCCCATCCTCCGGGAACATGGCCGACCTCGAGCAGTACTTC
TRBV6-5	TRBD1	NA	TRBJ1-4	CASLGQGSEKLFF	TGTGCCAGCCTCGGACAGGGGTCTGAAAAACTGTTTTTT
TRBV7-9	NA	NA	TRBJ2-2	CASSLGGANTGELFF	TGTGCCAGCAGCTTAGGGGGAGCGAACACCGGGGAGCTGTTTTTT
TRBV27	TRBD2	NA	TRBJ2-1	CASSCLAGTDEQFF	TGTGCCAGCAGTTGCCTAGCGGGAACTGATGAGCAGTTCTTC
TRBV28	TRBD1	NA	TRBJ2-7	CASSRPGQGSYEQYF	TGTGCCAGCAGCCGGCCGGGACAGGGAAGCTACGAGCAGTACTTC
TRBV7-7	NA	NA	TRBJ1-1	CASSDTGFGAEAFF	TGTGCTAGCAGCGATACAGGGTTCGGCGCTGAAGCTTTCTTT
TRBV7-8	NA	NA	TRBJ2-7	CASSARISPGEQYF	TGTGCCAGCAGCGCCAGAATCTCCCCTGGCGAGCAGTACTTC
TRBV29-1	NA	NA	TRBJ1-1	CSVEDRRTPNTEAFF	TGCAGCGTTGAAGATCGGCGGACACCGAACACTGAAGCTTTCTTT
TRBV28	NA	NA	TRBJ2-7	CASSLLPDSYEQYF	TGTGCCAGCAGTTTATTACCAGATTCCTACGAGCAGTACTTC
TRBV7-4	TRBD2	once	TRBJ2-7	CASSPGLAGAVGEQYF	TGTGCCAGCAGCCCGGGACTAGCGGGAGCGGTGGGCGAGCAGTACTTC
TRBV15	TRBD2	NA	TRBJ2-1	CATSHGGGWRRPNEQFF	TGTGCCACCAGCCACGGGGGGGGATGGAGGCGGCCCAATGAGCAGTTCTTC
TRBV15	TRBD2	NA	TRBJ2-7	CATSRGPAGVGPYEQYF	TGTGCCACCAGCAGAGGCCCAGCGGGAGTGGGCCCCTACGAGCAGTACTTC
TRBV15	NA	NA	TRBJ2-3	CATSRDAGWQYF	TGTGCCACCAGCAGAGATGCGGGATGGCAGTATTTT
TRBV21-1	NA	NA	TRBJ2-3	CASSKDERTSTDTQYF	TGTGCCAGCAGCAAAGACGAGCGGACTAGCACAGATACGCAGTATTTT